This T cell receptor beta chain was obtained from a study of blood T cells in healthy people across ages. V dropped 6 bases and J dropped 5 bases, with 16 bases sitting between them. This CDR3 has 14 amino acids. Germline values: CDR1 DFQATT, CDR2 SNEGSKA (reference sequence). Primed by a sample-barcoded 5' primer and a J-beta primer mix, a second PCR proceeded for roughly 6 to 12 cycles. TCRdb re-analysed the 5' RACE reads in MiXCR, keeping a single row per CDR3 protein. The sample records over a million distinct CDR3 sequences, 59% being singletons. The TCR was taken from a man between 18 and 35 years old in good health. The specimen was blood. The chain couples TRBV20-1 to TRBJ1-4; D may be TRBD1 (6 bases). Here the CDR3 reads CSAKGQTYNEKLFF. For the CDR3, the DNA is TGCAGTGCCAAAGGACAGACCTACAATGAAAAACTGTTTTTT.